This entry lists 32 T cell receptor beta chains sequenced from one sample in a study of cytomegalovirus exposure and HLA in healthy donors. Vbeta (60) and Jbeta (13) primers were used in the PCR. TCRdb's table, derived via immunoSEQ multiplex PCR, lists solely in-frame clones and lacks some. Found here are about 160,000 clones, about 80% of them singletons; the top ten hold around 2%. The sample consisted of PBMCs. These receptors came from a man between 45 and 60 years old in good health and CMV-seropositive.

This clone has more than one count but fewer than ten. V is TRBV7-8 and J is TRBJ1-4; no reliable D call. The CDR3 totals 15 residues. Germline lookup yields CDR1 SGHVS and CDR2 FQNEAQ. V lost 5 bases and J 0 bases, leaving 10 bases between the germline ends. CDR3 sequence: CASSLNSATNEKLFF. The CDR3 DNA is TGTGCCAGCAGCCTCAACAGTGCAACTAATGAAAAACTGTTTTTT. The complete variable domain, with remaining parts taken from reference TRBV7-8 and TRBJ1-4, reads GAGVSQSPRYKVAKRGQDVALRCDPISGHVSLFWYQQALGQGPEFLTYFQNEAQLDKSGLPSDRFFAERPEGSVSTLKIQRTQQEDSAVYLCASSLNSATNEKLFFGSGTQLSVL.

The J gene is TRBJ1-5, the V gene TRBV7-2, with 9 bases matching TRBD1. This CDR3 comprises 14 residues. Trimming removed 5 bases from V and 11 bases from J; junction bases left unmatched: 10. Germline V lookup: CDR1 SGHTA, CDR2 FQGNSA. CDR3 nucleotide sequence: TGTGCCAGCAGCGAGGGGACAGGGAGGTTGGCCCAGCATTTT. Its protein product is CASSEGTGRLAQHF. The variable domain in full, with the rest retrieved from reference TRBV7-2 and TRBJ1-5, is GAGVSQSPSNKVTEKGKDVELRCDPISGHTALYWYRQSLGQGLEFLIYFQGNSAPDKSGLPSDRFSAERTGGSVSTLTIQRTQQEDSAVYLCASSEGTGRLAQHFGDGTRLSIL.

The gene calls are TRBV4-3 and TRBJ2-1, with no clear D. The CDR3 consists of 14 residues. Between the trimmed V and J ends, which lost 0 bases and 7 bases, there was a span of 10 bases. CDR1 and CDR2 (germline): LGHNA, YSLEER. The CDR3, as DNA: TGCGCCAGCAGCCAAGACTACCCTAGGAATGAGCAGTTCTTC. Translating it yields CASSQDYPRNEQFF.

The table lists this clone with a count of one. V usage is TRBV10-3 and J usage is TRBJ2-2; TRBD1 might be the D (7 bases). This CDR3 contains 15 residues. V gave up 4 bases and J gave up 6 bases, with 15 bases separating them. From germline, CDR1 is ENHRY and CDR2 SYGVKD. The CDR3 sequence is CAISGRAGGSGELFF. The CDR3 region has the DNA TGTGCCATCAGTGGGCGGGCAGGGGGGTCCGGGGAGCTGTTTTTT.

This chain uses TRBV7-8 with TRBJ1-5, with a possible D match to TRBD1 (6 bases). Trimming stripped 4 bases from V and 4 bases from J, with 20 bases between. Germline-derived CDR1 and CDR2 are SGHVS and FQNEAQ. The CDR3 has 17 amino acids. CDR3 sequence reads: CASSSRSRTERNQPQHF. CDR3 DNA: TGTGCCAGCAGCTCAAGGAGTCGGACAGAAAGAAATCAGCCCCAGCATTTT.

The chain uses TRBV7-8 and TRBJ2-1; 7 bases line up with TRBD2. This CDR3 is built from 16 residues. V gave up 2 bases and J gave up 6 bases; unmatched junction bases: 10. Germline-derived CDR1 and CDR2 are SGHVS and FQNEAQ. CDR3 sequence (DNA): TGTGCCAGCAGCTTACAAGGCGGGGGAAGGGCCAATGAGCAGTTCTTC. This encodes CASSLQGGGRANEQFF.

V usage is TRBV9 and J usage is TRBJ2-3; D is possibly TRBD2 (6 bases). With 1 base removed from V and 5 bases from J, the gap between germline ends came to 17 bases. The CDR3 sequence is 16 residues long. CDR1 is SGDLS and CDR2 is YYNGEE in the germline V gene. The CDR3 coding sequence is TGTGCCAGCAGCGTAAGTGGGGGGATAGGAGGAGATACGCAGTATTTT. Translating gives CASSVSGGIGGDTQYF.

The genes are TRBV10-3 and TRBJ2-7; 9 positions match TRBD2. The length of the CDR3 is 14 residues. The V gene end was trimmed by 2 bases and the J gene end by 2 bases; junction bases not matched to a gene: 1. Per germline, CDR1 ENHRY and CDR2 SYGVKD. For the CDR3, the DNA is TGTGCCATCAGTGAGGCTAGCGGGGCCTACGAGCAGTACTTC. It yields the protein CAISEASGAYEQYF.

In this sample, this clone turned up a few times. CDR3 loop: CASSLAGGRDEQFF. CDR3 coding DNA: TGTGCCAGCAGTCTAGCGGGGGGGCGGGATGAGCAGTTCTTC. This chain joins TRBV6-5 and TRBJ2-1; TRBD2 matches at 12 bases. The CDR3 length is 14 residues. With V trimmed by 5 bases and J by 8 bases, 4 bases remained unmatched. The germline gives CDR1 MNHEY, CDR2 SVGAGI.

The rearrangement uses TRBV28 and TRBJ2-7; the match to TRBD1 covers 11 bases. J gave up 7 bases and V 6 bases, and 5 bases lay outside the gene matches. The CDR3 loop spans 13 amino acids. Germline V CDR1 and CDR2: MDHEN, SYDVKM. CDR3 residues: CASRGQGAGEQYF. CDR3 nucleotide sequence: TGTGCCAGCAGAGGACAGGGGGCGGGTGAGCAGTACTTC.

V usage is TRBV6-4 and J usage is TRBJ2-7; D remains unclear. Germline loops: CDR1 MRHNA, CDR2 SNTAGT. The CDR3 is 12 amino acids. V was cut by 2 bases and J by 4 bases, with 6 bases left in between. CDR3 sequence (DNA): TGTGCCAGCAGTGACGGCCGTTACGAGCAGTACTTC. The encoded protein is CASSDGRYEQYF.

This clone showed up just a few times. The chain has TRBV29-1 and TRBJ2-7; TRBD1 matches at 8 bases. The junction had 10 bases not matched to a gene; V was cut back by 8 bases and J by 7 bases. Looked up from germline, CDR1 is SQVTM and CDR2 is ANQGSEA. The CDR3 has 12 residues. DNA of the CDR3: TGCAGCTCACTGGACAGGGTAGGAGAGCAGTACTTC. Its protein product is CSSLDRVGEQYF.

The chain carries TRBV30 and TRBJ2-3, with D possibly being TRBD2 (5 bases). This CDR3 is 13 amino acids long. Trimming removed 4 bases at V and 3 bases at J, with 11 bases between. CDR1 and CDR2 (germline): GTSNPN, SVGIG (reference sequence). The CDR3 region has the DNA TGTGCCTGGAATAGTCTAGCAACAGATACGCAGTATTTT. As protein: CAWNSLATDTQYF. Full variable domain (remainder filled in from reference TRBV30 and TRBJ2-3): SQTIHQWPATLVQPVGSPLSLECTVEGTSNPNLYWYRQAAGRGLQLLFYSVGIGQISSEVPQNLSASRPQDRQFILSSKKLLLSDSGFYLCAWNSLATDTQYFGPGTRLTVL.

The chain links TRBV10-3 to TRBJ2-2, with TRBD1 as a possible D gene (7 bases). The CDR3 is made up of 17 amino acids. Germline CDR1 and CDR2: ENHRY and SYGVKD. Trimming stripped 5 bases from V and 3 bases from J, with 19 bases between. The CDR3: CAISPRMGRGDTGELFF. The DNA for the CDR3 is TGTGCCATCAGTCCCAGGATGGGCAGGGGGGACACCGGGGAGCTGTTTTTT.

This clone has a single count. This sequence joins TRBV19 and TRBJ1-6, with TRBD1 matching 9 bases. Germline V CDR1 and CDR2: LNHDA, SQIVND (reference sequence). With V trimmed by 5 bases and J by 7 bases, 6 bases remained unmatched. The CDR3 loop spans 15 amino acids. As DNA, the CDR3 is TGTGCCAGTAGTGCCGGGACAGGGCTGAATTCACCCCTCCACTTT. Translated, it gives CASSAGTGLNSPLHF.

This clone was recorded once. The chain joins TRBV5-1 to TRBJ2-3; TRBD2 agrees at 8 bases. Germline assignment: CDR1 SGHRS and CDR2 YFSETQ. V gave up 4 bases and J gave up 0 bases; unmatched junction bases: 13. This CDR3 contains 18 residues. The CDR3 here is CASSLKRGPASSTDTQYF. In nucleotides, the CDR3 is TGCGCCAGCAGCCTCAAGCGGGGGCCAGCTTCTAGCACAGATACGCAGTATTTT. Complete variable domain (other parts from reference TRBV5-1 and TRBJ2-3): KAGVTQTPRYLIKTRGQQVTLSCSPISGHRSVSWYQQTPGQGLQFLFEYFSETQRNKGNFPGRFSGRQFSNSRSEMNVSTLELGDSALYLCASSLKRGPASSTDTQYFGPGTRLTVL.

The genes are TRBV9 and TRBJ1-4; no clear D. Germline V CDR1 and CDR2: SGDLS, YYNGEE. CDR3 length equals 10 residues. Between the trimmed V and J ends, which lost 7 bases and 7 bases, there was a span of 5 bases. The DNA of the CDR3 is TGTGCCAGCGGAGGTGAAAAACTGTTTTTT. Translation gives CASGGEKLFF.

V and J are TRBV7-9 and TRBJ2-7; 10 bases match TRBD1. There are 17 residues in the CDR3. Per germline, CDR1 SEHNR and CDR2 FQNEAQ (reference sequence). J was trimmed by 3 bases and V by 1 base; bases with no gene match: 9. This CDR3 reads CASSLGTGTGDLYEQYF. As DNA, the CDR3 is TGTGCCAGCAGCTTAGGGACCGGGACAGGGGACCTCTACGAGCAGTACTTC.

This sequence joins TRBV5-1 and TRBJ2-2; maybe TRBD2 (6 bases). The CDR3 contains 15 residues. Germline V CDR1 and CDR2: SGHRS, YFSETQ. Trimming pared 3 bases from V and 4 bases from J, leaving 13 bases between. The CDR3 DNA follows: TGCGCCAGCAGCTATGGAGGGGTGTTCACCGGGGAGCTGTTTTTT. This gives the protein CASSYGGVFTGELFF.

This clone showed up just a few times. Here the CDR3 reads CASILQGTTEAFF. The CDR3 bases are TGTGCCAGCATCCTACAGGGAACCACTGAAGCTTTCTTT. This chain joins TRBV7-9 and TRBJ1-1; possible D gene TRBD1, 6 bases. The CDR3 has 13 amino acids. The germline V gene has CDR1 SEHNR and CDR2 FQNEAQ (reference sequence). The V end lost 7 bases, the J end lost 4 bases, and 13 bases lay between the germline ends.

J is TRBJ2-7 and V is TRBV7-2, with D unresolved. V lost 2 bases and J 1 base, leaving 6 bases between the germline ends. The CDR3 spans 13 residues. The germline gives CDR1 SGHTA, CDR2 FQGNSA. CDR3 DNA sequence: TGTGCCAGCAGCTTACAGGAATCCTACGAGCAGTACTTC. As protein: CASSLQESYEQYF.

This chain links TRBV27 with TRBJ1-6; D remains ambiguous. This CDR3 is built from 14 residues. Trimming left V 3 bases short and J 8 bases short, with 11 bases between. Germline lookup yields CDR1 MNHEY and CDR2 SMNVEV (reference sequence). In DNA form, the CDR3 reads TGTGCCAGCAGTTTGGGGAGCAAGGATTCACCCCTCCACTTT. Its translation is CASSLGSKDSPLHF.

CDR3 sequence: CASSRMGQSTDTQYF. In nucleotides, the CDR3 is TGTGCCAGCTCACGCATGGGGCAGTCCACAGATACGCAGTATTTT. The rearrangement uses TRBV18 and TRBJ2-3; TRBD1 is a possible D gene (5 bases). From germline, CDR1 is KGHSH and CDR2 LQKENI. Trimming shortened V by 4 bases and J by 2 bases, and 13 bases separated the two germline ends. This CDR3 comprises 15 residues. Full variable domain (rest looked up from reference TRBV18 and TRBJ2-3): NAGVMQNPRHLVRRRGQEARLRCSPMKGHSHVYWYRQLPEEGLKFMVYLQKENIIDESGMPKERFSAEFPKEGPSILRIQQVVRGDSAAYFCASSRMGQSTDTQYFGPGTRLTVL.

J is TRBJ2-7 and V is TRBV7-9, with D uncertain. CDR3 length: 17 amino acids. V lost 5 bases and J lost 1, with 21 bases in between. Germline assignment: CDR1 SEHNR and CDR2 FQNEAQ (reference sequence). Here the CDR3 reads CASSQVPGRAESYEQYF. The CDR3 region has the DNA TGTGCCAGCAGCCAGGTCCCAGGCCGCGCTGAGTCCTACGAGCAGTACTTC.

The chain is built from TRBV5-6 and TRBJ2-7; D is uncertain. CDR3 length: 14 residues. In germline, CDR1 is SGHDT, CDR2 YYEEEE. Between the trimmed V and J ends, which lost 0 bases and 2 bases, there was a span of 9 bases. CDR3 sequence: CASSLARVPYEQYF. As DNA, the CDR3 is TGTGCCAGCAGCTTGGCCCGAGTCCCCTACGAGCAGTACTTC.

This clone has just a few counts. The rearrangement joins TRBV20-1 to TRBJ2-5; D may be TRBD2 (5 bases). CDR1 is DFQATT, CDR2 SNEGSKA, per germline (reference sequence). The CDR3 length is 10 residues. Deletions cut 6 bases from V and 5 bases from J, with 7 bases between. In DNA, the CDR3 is TGCAGTGCGGAGGATGAGACCCAGTACTTC. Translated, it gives CSAEDETQYF.

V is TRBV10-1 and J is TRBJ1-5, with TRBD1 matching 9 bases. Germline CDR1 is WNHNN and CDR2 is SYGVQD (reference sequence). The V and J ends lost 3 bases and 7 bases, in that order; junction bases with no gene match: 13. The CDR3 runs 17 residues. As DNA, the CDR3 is TGCGCCAGCAGTGATGTGAGAAGGACAGGGGAGCGCCAGCCCCAGCATTTT. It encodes CASSDVRRTGERQPQHF.

As DNA, the CDR3 is TGTGCCAGCAGCTCTTTGAAGGGGGGGAACTACGAGCAGTACTTC. As protein: CASSSLKGGNYEQYF. V is TRBV14 and J is TRBJ2-7, with D perhaps matching TRBD2 (7 bases). The CDR3 covers 15 residues. CDR1 and CDR2 from the germline V gene are SGHDN and FVKESK. Trimming took 5 bases from V and 3 from J, leaving 17 bases between them.

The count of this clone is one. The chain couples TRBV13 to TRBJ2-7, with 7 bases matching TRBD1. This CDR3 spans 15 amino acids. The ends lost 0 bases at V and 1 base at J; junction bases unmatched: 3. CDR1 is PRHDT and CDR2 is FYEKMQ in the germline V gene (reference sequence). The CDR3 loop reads CASSLGGDSSYEQYF. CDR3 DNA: TGTGCCAGCAGCTTAGGCGGGGACAGTTCCTACGAGCAGTACTTC.

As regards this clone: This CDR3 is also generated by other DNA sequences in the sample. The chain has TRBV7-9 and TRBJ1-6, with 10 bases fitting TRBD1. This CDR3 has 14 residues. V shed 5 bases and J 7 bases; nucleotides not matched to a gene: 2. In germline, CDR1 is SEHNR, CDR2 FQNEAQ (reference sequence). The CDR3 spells CASSRDRGNSPLHF. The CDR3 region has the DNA TGTGCCAGCAGCAGGGACAGGGGAAATTCACCCCTCCACTTT.

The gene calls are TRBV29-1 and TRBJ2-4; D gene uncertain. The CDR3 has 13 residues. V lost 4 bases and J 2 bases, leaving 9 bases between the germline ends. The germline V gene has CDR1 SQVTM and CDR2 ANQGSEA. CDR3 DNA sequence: TGCAGCGTTGCCCCAGGTCCCAAAAACATTCAGTACTTC. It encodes CSVAPGPKNIQYF. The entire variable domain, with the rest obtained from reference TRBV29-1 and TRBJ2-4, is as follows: SAVISQKPSRDICQRGTSLTIQCQVDSQVTMMFWYRQQPGQSLTLIATANQGSEATYESGFVIDKFPISRPNLTFSTLTVSNMSPEDSSIYLCSVAPGPKNIQYFGAGTRLSVL.

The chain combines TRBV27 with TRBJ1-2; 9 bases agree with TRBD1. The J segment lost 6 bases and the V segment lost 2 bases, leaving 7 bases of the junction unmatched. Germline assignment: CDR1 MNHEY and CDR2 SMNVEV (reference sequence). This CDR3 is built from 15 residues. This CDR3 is CASSLARDRVDGYTF. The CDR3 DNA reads TGTGCCAGCAGTTTAGCTCGGGACAGGGTAGATGGCTACACCTTC.